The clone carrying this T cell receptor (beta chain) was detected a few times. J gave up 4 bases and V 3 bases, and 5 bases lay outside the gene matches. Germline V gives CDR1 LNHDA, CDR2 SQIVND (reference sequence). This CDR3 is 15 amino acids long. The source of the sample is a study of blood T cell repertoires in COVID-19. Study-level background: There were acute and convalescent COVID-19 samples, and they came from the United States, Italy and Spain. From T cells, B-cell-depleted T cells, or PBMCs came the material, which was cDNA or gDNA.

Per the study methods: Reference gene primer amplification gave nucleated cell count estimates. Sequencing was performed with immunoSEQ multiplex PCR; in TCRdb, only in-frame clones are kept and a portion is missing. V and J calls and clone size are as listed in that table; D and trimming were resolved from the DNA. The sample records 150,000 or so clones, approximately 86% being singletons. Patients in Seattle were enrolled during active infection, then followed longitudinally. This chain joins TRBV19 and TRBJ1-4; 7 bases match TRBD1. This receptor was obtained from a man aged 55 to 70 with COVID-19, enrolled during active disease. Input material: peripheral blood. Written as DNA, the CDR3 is TGTGCCAGTAGTATCCGGCAGGGGGATAATGAAAAACTGTTTTTT. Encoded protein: CASSIRQGDNEKLFF.